A single sample is the source of the 26 T cell receptor beta chains below, sequenced in a study of identical twins. TCRdb re-called the 5' RACE reads with MiXCR, one entry per CDR3 protein. This sample yields about 470,000 distinct CDR3 sequences, of which less than 25% are seen a single time; just under 3% belongs to the top ten. These data were also filed under a second study, of T cells expressing NK-cell markers.

The sample comprised CD4+ T cells sorted from blood. All receptors come from a woman under 30 in good health.

The J gene is TRBJ2-5, the V gene TRBV10-3, with no clear D. The CDR3 length is 13 residues. Trimming stripped 3 bases from V and 2 bases from J, with 7 bases between. The germline V gene has CDR1 ENHRY and CDR2 SYGVKD. CDR3 bases: TGTGCCATCAGTGATGGACCACAAGAGACCCAGTACTTC. Translated: CAISDGPQETQYF.

The chain uses TRBV15 and TRBJ2-7; TRBD2 matches 11 bases. The V gene end was trimmed by 2 bases and the J gene end by 6 bases; junction bases not matched to a gene: 15. Germline lookup yields CDR1 LNHNV and CDR2 YYDKDF (reference sequence). This CDR3 region has 18 residues. This CDR3 reads CATSRPGLAVLKGSEQYF. CDR3 in DNA: TGTGCCACCAGCAGACCGGGACTAGCGGTCCTAAAAGGGTCCGAGCAGTACTTC.

CDR3 loop: CASSIGEVDKNIQYF. The CDR3 DNA reads as TGTGCCAGTAGTATAGGGGAGGTAGACAAAAACATTCAGTACTTC. The gene calls are TRBV19 and TRBJ2-4; a possible D gene is TRBD2 (6 bases). This CDR3 is built from 15 residues. Per the germline V gene, CDR1 is LNHDA and CDR2 is SQIVND (reference sequence). V dropped 1 base and J dropped 3 bases, with 10 bases sitting between them.

The V and J genes are TRBV20-1 and TRBJ2-3; the D gene is possibly TRBD1 (5 bases). The V end lost 4 bases, the J end lost 2 bases, and 19 bases lay between the germline ends. Germline V lookup: CDR1 DFQATT, CDR2 SNEGSKA (reference sequence). This CDR3 has 16 residues. The CDR3 reads CSAIEMGRYNTDTQYF. CDR3 nucleotides: TGCAGTGCTATAGAGATGGGGCGGTATAACACAGATACGCAGTATTTT.

The rearrangement joins TRBV19 to TRBJ1-2; D unresolved. V was trimmed by 3 bases and J by 0 bases, leaving 8 bases between them. Per the germline V gene, CDR1 is LNHDA and CDR2 is SQIVND (reference sequence). The CDR3 has 14 residues. The CDR3 DNA is TGTGCCAGTAGTATTCGGGAAACTAACTATGGCTACACCTTC. It specifies CASSIRETNYGYTF.

This clonotype was counted between two and nine times. The J gene is TRBJ2-2, the V gene TRBV4-2, with 9 positions matching TRBD2. The germline V gene encodes CDR1 LGHNA and CDR2 YNFKEQ. Germline trimming cut 3 bases from V and 1 base from J; bases unmatched to any gene: 3. The CDR3 has 16 residues. The chain's CDR3 is CASSQLTSGNTGELFF. The CDR3, as DNA: TGTGCCAGCAGCCAGCTGACTAGCGGGAACACCGGGGAGCTGTTTTTT.

The chain employs TRBV11-3 and TRBJ2-3; 8 bases match TRBD2. Germline CDR1 SGHNT, CDR2 YENEEA. The CDR3 covers 18 residues. V dropped 4 bases and J dropped 8; count of bases not matched to a gene: 20. CDR3 residues: CASSSATGGGAGRATQYF. CDR3 DNA: TGTGCCAGCAGCTCCGCCACGGGGGGGGGAGCCGGAAGAGCTACGCAGTATTTT.

This clonotype was seen a few times. V is TRBV12-3 or TRBV12-4 and J is TRBJ2-2; D not resolved. The CDR3 contains 14 residues. Trimming removed 3 bases at V and 8 bases at J, with 13 bases between. The CDR3 nucleotides read TGTGCCAGCAGTTTTGGCCGTGCCCTAGGGGAGCTGTTTTTT. This translates into CASSFGRALGELFF.

V usage is TRBV7-8 and J usage is TRBJ2-7; 10 bases fit TRBD1. There are 16 residues in the CDR3. Germline values: CDR1 SGHVS, CDR2 FQNEAQ. Losses at the gene ends were 2 bases for V and 3 bases for J; bases not matched to a gene: 7. The CDR3 DNA reads as TGTGCCAGCAGCTTAAGGAATAGGGACAGGGGCTACGAGCAGTACTTC. Translated, it gives CASSLRNRDRGYEQYF.

This chain joins TRBV7-9 and TRBJ2-2; maybe TRBD2 (6 bases). The CDR3 covers 16 residues. Trimming took 4 bases from V and 5 from J, leaving 17 bases between them. The germline gives CDR1 SEHNR, CDR2 FQNEAQ (reference sequence). CDR3 protein: CASSSLSGTPTGELFF. CDR3 nucleotide sequence: TGTGCCAGCAGCTCCTTGTCCGGGACTCCAACCGGGGAGCTGTTTTTT.

The chain has TRBV7-9 and TRBJ1-1; D unclear. The germline CDR1 and CDR2 sequences are SEHNR and FQNEAQ (reference sequence). The CDR3 runs 15 residues. Deletions cut 3 bases from V and 1 base from J, with 12 bases between. For the CDR3, the DNA is TGTGCCAGCAGCTTCCCAGAGAGAGGGAACACTGAAGCTTTCTTT. Translating gives CASSFPERGNTEAFF.

This clonotype was detected only a few times. The rearrangement uses TRBV5-1 and TRBJ2-3; D call uncertain. The germline V gene has CDR1 SGHRS and CDR2 YFSETQ. The CDR3 loop spans 15 amino acids. V was cut by 0 bases and J by 2 bases, with 10 bases left in between. CDR3 amino acids: CASSLEVYFTDTQYF. CDR3 nucleotide sequence: TGCGCCAGCAGCTTGGAGGTTTATTTCACAGATACGCAGTATTTT.

This clonotype was counted a few times. This sequence joins TRBV3-1 and TRBJ2-1; D is unresolved. Germline CDR1 is LGHDT and CDR2 is YNNKEL (reference sequence). The CDR3 has 14 amino acids. The V end was cut by 1 base, the J end by 4 bases, with 8 bases between. The CDR3 here is CASSQVGVYNEQFF. The DNA for the CDR3 is TGTGCCAGCAGCCAAGTCGGCGTTTACAATGAGCAGTTCTTC.

This clonotype was counted many times. The chain is built from TRBV12-3 or TRBV12-4 and TRBJ1-1, with TRBD1 as a possible D gene (6 bases). The CDR3 extends over 14 amino acids. The V end lost 2 bases, the J end lost 8 bases, and 15 bases lay between the germline ends. The chain's CDR3 is CASSLRHLTGEAFF. The CDR3 nucleotides read TGTGCCAGCAGTTTACGGCACCTCACAGGGGAAGCTTTCTTT.

The rearrangement uses TRBV5-1 and TRBJ2-3; TRBD2 matches 12 bases. The CDR3 is made up of 15 amino acids. Germline CDR1 reads SGHRS; CDR2 reads YFSETQ. V dropped 4 bases and J dropped 4; count of bases not matched to a gene: 4. Here the CDR3 reads CASSEPSGGADTQYF. The CDR3 DNA reads as TGCGCCAGCAGCGAACCTAGCGGGGGGGCAGATACGCAGTATTTT. Full variable domain (rest looked up from reference TRBV5-1 and TRBJ2-3): KAGVTQTPRYLIKTRGQQVTLSCSPISGHRSVSWYQQTPGQGLQFLFEYFSETQRNKGNFPGRFSGRQFSNSRSEMNVSTLELGDSALYLCASSEPSGGADTQYFGPGTRLTVL.

A single count supports this clonotype. V usage is TRBV4-3 and J usage is TRBJ2-4; D not resolved. The CDR3 extends over 16 amino acids. The ends were cut back, 0 bases at V and 8 bases at J, with 17 bases in the middle. Germline lookup yields CDR1 LGHNA and CDR2 YSLEER. The chain's CDR3 is CASSQEVKLPSDIQYF. CDR3 DNA: TGCGCCAGCAGCCAAGAGGTCAAACTCCCGAGTGACATTCAGTACTTC.

The gene calls are TRBV10-3 and TRBJ2-5; D not resolved. The CDR3 covers 12 residues. The germline V and J ends were trimmed by 3 bases and 3 bases, with 5 bases remaining between them. From germline, CDR1 is ENHRY and CDR2 SYGVKD. CDR3 bases: TGTGCCATCAGTGACTCAAAAGAGACCCAGTACTTC. Its translation: CAISDSKETQYF.

This clonotype was seen ten or more times. This sequence joins TRBV6-5 and TRBJ1-1, with D uncertain. The germline V gene encodes CDR1 MNHEY and CDR2 SVGAGI. The CDR3 is made up of 12 amino acids. The V and J ends lost 5 bases and 4 bases respectively, with 8 bases between them. CDR3 coding DNA: TGTGCCAGCAGTCCTTTGGGCACTGAAGCTTTCTTT. Residues: CASSPLGTEAFF.

This clonotype was counted only a few times. The chain employs TRBV24-1 and TRBJ2-1; D is uncertain. V was clipped by 1 base and J by 7 bases, with 4 bases between them. CDR1 and CDR2 from the germline V gene are KGHDR and SFDVKD. The CDR3 covers 12 residues. This CDR3 reads CATSDFRNEQFF. The DNA for the CDR3 is TGTGCCACCAGTGATTTCAGGAATGAGCAGTTCTTC.

This clonotype showed up just a few times. The V call is TRBV10-3, the J call TRBJ2-7; TRBD2 might be the D (7 bases). The length of the CDR3 is 14 residues. Germline CDR1 and CDR2: ENHRY and SYGVKD. The V end was cut by 6 bases, the J end by 1 base, with 13 bases between. The CDR3 bases are TGTGCCATCAGGGGGGGGCAGGTTTCCTACGAGCAGTACTTC. Translating it yields CAIRGGQVSYEQYF.

The chain has TRBV20-1 and TRBJ2-3; TRBD2 aligns across 10 bases. The germline V gene encodes CDR1 DFQATT and CDR2 SNEGSKA (reference sequence). Germline trimming cut 3 bases from V and 2 bases from J; bases unmatched to any gene: 17. This CDR3 is 19 amino acids long. CDR3: CSARVPLAGAPNLTDTQYF. DNA for the CDR3: TGCAGTGCTAGGGTCCCCCTAGCGGGAGCCCCAAACCTCACAGATACGCAGTATTTT.

V and J are TRBV10-3 and TRBJ2-2; 7 bases align to TRBD2. The CDR3 runs to 13 residues. Germline-derived CDR1 and CDR2 are ENHRY and SYGVKD. J gave up 7 bases and V 6 bases, and 5 bases lay outside the gene matches. In DNA, the CDR3 is TGTGCCATCAGCGGGAGGCCCGGCGGGGAGCTGTTTTTT. It translates to CAISGRPGGELFF.

This rearrangement joins TRBV11-2 to TRBJ2-5; the match to TRBD1 covers 8 bases. Germline CDR1 SGHAT, CDR2 FQNNGV. The CDR3 contains 15 residues. Losses at the gene ends were 3 bases for V and 4 bases for J; bases not matched to a gene: 7. CDR3 nucleotide sequence: TGTGCCAGCAGCTTTTCAGGGGGCTTGGGAGAGACCCAGTACTTC. Protein: CASSFSGGLGETQYF.

This clonotype was counted only a few times. This chain uses TRBV6-2 or TRBV6-3 with TRBJ1-1; 7 positions match TRBD1. V lost 2 bases, J lost 5 bases, and 11 bases stayed unmatched. This CDR3 has 16 amino acids. CDR1 is MNHEY, CDR2 SVGEGT, per germline. The CDR3 here is CASSYPLGQGVTEAFF. The CDR3 nucleotides are TGTGCCAGCAGTTACCCGTTGGGGCAGGGGGTAACTGAAGCTTTCTTT.

This clonotype was detected only a few times. The CDR3 sequence: CASRMGVLTDTQYF. Written as DNA, the CDR3 is TGCGCCAGCAGGATGGGGGTCCTCACAGATACGCAGTATTTT. This chain joins TRBV5-1 and TRBJ2-3; the D gene could be TRBD1 or TRBD2 (5 bases each). Per the germline V gene, CDR1 is SGHRS and CDR2 is YFSETQ. This CDR3 is built from 14 residues. Between the trimmed V and J ends, which lost 5 bases and 2 bases, there was a span of 12 bases.

V usage is TRBV5-1 and J usage is TRBJ2-7; D possibly uses TRBD1 or TRBD2 (7 bases each). V was pared by 0 bases and J by 1 base, with 11 bases between. Per the germline V gene, CDR1 is SGHRS and CDR2 is YFSETQ. This CDR3 has 15 amino acids. The CDR3 is CASSLAGGASYEQYF. The CDR3 nucleotides are TGCGCCAGCAGCTTGGCAGGGGGGGCATCCTACGAGCAGTACTTC.